This T cell receptor (beta chain) was sequenced in a study of post-analysis software for immune sequencing data (dated by TCRdb to between 2015 and 2017). With respect to the entire study: The recorded disease courses included relapsing-remitting, secondary progressive and progressive-relapsing multiple sclerosis, and some patients had no subtype annotation. The patient repertoires were set against ten to eleven previously published healthy control repertoires from donors whose ages ranged from 6 to 25 years. A subset of samples was prepared in parallel using single-end sample barcoding, then pooled and co-amplified after Illumina adapter ligation. On the study overall, not on this receptor specifically: Multiple sclerosis patients had significantly lower normalized Chao1 diversity than controls, a result that suggests substantial peripheral T-cell clonal expansion. The multiple sclerosis patient group was slightly younger than the control group. Roughly 5 TRBV segments, including TRBV5-6, TRBV5-1 and TRBV20-1, were significantly more frequent in patients than controls. Direct clustering with F measure revealed strong co-clustering of samples prepared in the same batch, which led to a batch-effect correction.

This clonotype was seen ten or more times. Its antigen remains unidentified. Base-call qualities are not available, and no considerably larger clone is one nucleotide away. Per the germline V gene, MDHEN is the CDR1 and SYDVKM is the CDR2. V loses 5 bases at its end and J loses 5 bases; junction bases beyond the gene matches: 6. From cysteine to phenylalanine, the CDR3 is 14 amino acids long. Kept here is only the CDR3 DNA, which spans 42 bases and is read in frame from base 1. Libraries were built with PCR. The sequencing machine was an Illumina HiSeq 2500. To reduce PCR and sequencing biases, unique molecular identifiers were built into the TCR beta cDNA libraries. Every 1 to 10 million input T cells yielded approximately 500,000 cDNA molecules, meaning each molecule approximated one T cell. The patient libraries were prepared and sequenced using the same protocol as the earlier healthy control dataset. Within a given batch, samples were prepared together, multiplexed and sequenced on the same HiSeq lane. The study's processing was this. Raw barcoded reads were processed with MIGEC, and single-read molecular identifier groups were discarded before consensus assembly and CDR3 extraction. VDJtools was used for post-analysis of the clonotype tables, with diversity normalized by down-sampling every dataset to the smallest sample size. Repertoire overlap clustering matched CDR3 amino acid but not nucleotide sequences to correct batch-related cross-sample contamination. In TCRdb, the public reads were trimmed at Q25 with fastp and aligned with MiXCR, with productive beta chains retained. CDR3 protein duplicates are merged, each entry listing the most common genes and DNA. TCRdb's processing, not the authors', yielded these V and J calls. In all, the sample holds under 200,000 distinct CDR3 sequences, and around 30% of those were seen once. About 3.7% of the sample rests with the top ten.

TCR beta repertoires were profiled from peripheral blood of 10 to 15 young patients with multiple sclerosis to demonstrate the VDJtools post-analysis software. The patients with multiple sclerosis were children and adolescents between about 6 and 17 years of age. Sequenced input: blood. The sequence joins TRBV28 to TRBJ1-2; 9 central bases correspond to TRBD1. The receptor was isolated from a girl under 18 with multiple sclerosis. For the CDR3, the sequence is CASSTRQGVYGYTF. In nucleotide form, the sequence is TGTGCCAGCAGTACGCGACAGGGGGTATATGGCTACACCTTC.